These 11 T cell receptor beta chains came from one sample sequenced in a study of T cell responses to AZD1222 COVID-19 vaccine. Repertoires were generated with immunoSEQ multiplex PCR, while TCRdb's copy carries only in-frame clones and drops some. The sample has around 150,000 clones; about 89% are singletons. Sequences were derived from peripheral blood, sampled 28 days after the second dose of the MenACWY control vaccine. These receptors originate from an adult who received the MenACWY meningococcal vaccine as a control.

The V and J genes are TRBV4-3 and TRBJ1-1; D uncertain. This CDR3 has 13 amino acids. Germline CDR1 and CDR2: LGHNA and YSLEER. V lost 5 bases to trimming and J lost 1 base, with 8 bases between them. In DNA form, the CDR3 reads TGCGCCAGCAGCTCCCGGACGAACACTGAAGCTTTCTTT. This sequence encodes CASSSRTNTEAFF.

The chain couples TRBV6-2 or TRBV6-3 to TRBJ2-3; D perhaps matches TRBD2 (7 bases). Germline loops: CDR1 MNHEY, CDR2 SVGEGT. V lost 3 bases and J 1 base, leaving 11 bases between the germline ends. CDR3 length: 15 residues. The CDR3 DNA follows: TGTGCCAGCAGTTATTCGGGGGGCCGCACAGATACGCAGTATTTT. It yields the protein CASSYSGGRTDTQYF.

This rearrangement joins TRBV11-2 to TRBJ1-5; no firm D call. The V end lost 5 bases, the J end lost 4 bases, and 9 bases lay between the germline ends. Germline V CDR1 and CDR2: SGHAT, FQNNGV. This CDR3 region has 13 residues. The CDR3 sequence: CASSPQVNQPQHF. DNA for the CDR3: TGTGCCAGCAGCCCCCAGGTGAATCAGCCCCAGCATTTT.

V is TRBV27 and J is TRBJ2-7; TRBD2 matches at 9 bases. The CDR3 runs 15 residues. Trimming cost V 5 bases and J 1 base; bases outside gene matches: 6. Germline CDR1 and CDR2: MNHEY and SMNVEV (reference sequence). Here the CDR3 DNA reads TGTGCCAGCAGTCCCCTGGCGGGAGGGTCCTACGAGCAGTACTTC. Its translation is CASSPLAGGSYEQYF.

This chain connects TRBV6-5 to TRBJ2-3; tentatively, D is TRBD1 (7 bases). The germline V gene encodes CDR1 MNHEY and CDR2 SVGAGI. V dropped 7 bases and J dropped 0 bases, with 11 bases sitting between them. This CDR3 contains 14 residues. DNA for the CDR3: TGTGCCAGCATGGAGGGGGCCAGCACAGATACGCAGTATTTT. Protein sequence: CASMEGASTDTQYF.

This chain uses TRBV19 with TRBJ2-2; 15 bases align to TRBD2. This CDR3 has 17 residues. In germline, CDR1 is LNHDA, CDR2 SQIVND (reference sequence). J was trimmed by 5 bases and V by 4 bases; bases with no gene match: 5. The CDR3 spells CASSNPGLAGGTGELFF. The CDR3 DNA reads as TGTGCCAGTAGTAACCCGGGACTAGCGGGAGGTACCGGGGAGCTGTTTTTT.

The chain joins TRBV5-8 to TRBJ1-5, with unresolved D. CDR1 is SGHTS, CDR2 YDEGEE, per germline. V was shortened by 2 bases and J by 6 bases, with 9 bases between the two germline ends. The CDR3 length is 13 residues. The CDR3: CASSFQAGQPQHF. The CDR3 nucleotides read TGTGCCAGCAGCTTTCAGGCGGGTCAGCCCCAGCATTTT.

The gene calls are TRBV7-7 and TRBJ1-1; possible D gene TRBD1, 5 bases. With 5 bases removed from V and 2 bases from J, the gap between germline ends came to 15 bases. This CDR3 has 15 residues. Germline CDR1 SSHAT, CDR2 FNYEAQ (reference sequence). DNA of the CDR3: TGTGCCAGCAGCCCAGGAAATGGGGCTAACACTGAAGCTTTCTTT. It translates to CASSPGNGANTEAFF.

The chain combines TRBV12-3 or TRBV12-4 with TRBJ2-5; D is undetermined. Trimming cost V 8 bases and J 1 base, with 8 bases left between them. This CDR3 is built from 12 residues. The CDR3 spells CASGSSQETQYF. CDR3 DNA: TGTGCCAGCGGCTCTTCCCAAGAGACCCAGTACTTC.

This clone was counted between two and nine times. The V and J genes are TRBV24-1 and TRBJ2-7; D unresolved. Looked up from germline, CDR1 is KGHDR and CDR2 is SFDVKD. V lost 3 bases and J lost 2, with 10 bases in between. This CDR3 is built from 14 residues. CDR3 residues: CATSDLLHPYEQYF. DNA for the CDR3: TGTGCCACCAGTGATCTCCTACATCCCTACGAGCAGTACTTC.

The chain recombines TRBV7-9 with TRBJ2-5, with 9 bases lining up with TRBD2. CDR1 is SEHNR, CDR2 FQNEAQ, per germline (reference sequence). The CDR3 loop spans 14 amino acids. The ends lost 3 bases at V and 2 bases at J; junction bases unmatched: 1. The CDR3 here is CASSLTSGQETQYF. Written as DNA, the CDR3 is TGTGCCAGCAGCTTGACTAGCGGACAAGAGACCCAGTACTTC.